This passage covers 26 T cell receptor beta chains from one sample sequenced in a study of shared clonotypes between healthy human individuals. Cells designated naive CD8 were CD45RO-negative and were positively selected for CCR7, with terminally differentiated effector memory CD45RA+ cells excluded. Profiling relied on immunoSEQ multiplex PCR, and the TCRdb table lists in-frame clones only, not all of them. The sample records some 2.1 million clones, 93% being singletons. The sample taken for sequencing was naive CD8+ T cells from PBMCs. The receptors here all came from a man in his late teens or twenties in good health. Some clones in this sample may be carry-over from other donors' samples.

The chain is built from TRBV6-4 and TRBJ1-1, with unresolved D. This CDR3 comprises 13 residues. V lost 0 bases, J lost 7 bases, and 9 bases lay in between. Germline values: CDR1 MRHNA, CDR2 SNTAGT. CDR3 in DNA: TGTGCCAGCAGTGACTCCGTCGGGGATGAAGCTTTCTTT. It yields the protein CASSDSVGDEAFF.

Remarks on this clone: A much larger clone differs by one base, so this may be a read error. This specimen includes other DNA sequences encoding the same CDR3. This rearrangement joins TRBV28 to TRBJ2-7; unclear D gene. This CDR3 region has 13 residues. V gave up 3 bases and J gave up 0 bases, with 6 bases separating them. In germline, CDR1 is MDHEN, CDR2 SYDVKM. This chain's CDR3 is CASSFGSSYEQYF. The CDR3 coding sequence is TGTGCCAGCAGTTTTGGCAGCTCCTACGAGCAGTACTTC.

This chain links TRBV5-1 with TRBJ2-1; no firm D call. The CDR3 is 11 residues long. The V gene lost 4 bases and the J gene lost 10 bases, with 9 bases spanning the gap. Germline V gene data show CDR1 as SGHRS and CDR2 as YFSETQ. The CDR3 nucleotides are TGCGCCAGCAGCCCTGCTCACGAGCAGTTCTTC. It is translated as CASSPAHEQFF. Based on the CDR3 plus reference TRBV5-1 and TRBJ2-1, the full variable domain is KAGVTQTPRYLIKTRGQQVTLSCSPISGHRSVSWYQQTPGQGLQFLFEYFSETQRNKGNFPGRFSGRQFSNSRSEMNVSTLELGDSALYLCASSPAHEQFFGPGTRLTVL.

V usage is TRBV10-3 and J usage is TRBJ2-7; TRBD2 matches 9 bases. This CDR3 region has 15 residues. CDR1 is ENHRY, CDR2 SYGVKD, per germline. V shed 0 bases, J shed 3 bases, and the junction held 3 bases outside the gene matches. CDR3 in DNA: TGTGCCATCAGTGAGTCGTCTAGCGGGATCTACGAGCAGTACTTC. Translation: CAISESSSGIYEQYF.

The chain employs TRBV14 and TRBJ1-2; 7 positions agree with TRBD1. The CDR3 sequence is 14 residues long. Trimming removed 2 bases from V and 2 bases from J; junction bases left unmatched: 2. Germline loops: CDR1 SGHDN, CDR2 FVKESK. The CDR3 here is CASSQMDRNYGYTF. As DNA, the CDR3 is TGTGCCAGCAGCCAAATGGACAGGAACTATGGCTACACCTTC.

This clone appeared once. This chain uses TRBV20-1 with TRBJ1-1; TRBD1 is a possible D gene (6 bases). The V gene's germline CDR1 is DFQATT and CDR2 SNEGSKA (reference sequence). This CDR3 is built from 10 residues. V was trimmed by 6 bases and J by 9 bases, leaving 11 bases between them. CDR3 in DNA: TGCAGTGCCTGGGACATCCAAGCTTTCTTT. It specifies CSAWDIQAFF.

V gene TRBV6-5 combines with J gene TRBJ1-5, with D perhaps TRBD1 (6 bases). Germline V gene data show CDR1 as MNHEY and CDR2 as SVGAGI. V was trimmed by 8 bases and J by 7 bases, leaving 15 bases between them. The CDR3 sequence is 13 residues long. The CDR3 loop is CASGRPGAQPQHF. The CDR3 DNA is TGTGCCAGCGGAAGACCAGGGGCGCAGCCCCAGCATTTT.

The CDR3 protein is CASSPPRLRGTLTDTQYF. In DNA, the CDR3 is TGTGCCAGCTCACCACCACGTTTGCGGGGTACTCTCACAGATACGCAGTATTTT. V is TRBV18 and J is TRBJ2-3; weak D call: TRBD2 (6 bases). CDR3 length equals 18 residues. Trimming took 0 bases from V and 2 from J, leaving 18 bases between them. CDR1 and CDR2 (germline): KGHSH, LQKENI.

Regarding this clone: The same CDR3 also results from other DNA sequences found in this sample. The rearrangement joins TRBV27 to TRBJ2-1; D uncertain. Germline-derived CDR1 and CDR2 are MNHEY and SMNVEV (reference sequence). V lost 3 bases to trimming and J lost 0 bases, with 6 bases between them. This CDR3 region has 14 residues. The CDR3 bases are TGTGCCAGCAGTTTCATGAGCTCCTACAATGAGCAGTTCTTC. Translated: CASSFMSSYNEQFF.

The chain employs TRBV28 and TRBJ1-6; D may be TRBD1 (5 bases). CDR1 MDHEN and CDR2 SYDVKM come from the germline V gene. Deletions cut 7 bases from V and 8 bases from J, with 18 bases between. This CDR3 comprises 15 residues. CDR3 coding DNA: TGTGCCAGCACCTTCCTCCAGGGCGTAGATTCACCCCTCCACTTT. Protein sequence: CASTFLQGVDSPLHF.

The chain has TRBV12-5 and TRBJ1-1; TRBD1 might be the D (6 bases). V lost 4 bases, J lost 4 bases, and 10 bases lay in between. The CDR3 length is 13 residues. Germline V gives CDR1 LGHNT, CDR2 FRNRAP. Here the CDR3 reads CASGSQGGTEAFF. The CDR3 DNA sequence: TGTGCTAGTGGTTCACAGGGAGGCACTGAAGCTTTCTTT.

CDR3 sequence (DNA): TGTGCCAGCAGCTCCCGGACAGGAAGCACAGATACGCAGTATTTT. It encodes CASSSRTGSTDTQYF. The rearrangement joins TRBV7-3 to TRBJ2-3; 7 nucleotides align to TRBD1. The CDR3 covers 15 residues. V lost 4 bases to trimming and J lost 0 bases; unmatched junction nucleotides: 4. CDR1 SGHTA and CDR2 FQGTGA come from the germline V gene.

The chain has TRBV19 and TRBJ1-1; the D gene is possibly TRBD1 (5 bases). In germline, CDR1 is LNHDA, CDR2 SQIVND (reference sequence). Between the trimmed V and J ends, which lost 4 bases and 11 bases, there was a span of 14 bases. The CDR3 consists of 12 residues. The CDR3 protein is CASSTRQTAAFF. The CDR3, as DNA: TGTGCCAGTAGTACGAGACAGACCGCTGCTTTCTTT.

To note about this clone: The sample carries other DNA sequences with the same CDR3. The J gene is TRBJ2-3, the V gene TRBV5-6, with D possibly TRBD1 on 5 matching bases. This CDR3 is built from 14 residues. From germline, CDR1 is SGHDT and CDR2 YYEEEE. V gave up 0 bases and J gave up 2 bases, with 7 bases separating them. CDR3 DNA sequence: TGTGCCAGCAGCTTGGGGACATACACAGATACGCAGTATTTT. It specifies CASSLGTYTDTQYF.

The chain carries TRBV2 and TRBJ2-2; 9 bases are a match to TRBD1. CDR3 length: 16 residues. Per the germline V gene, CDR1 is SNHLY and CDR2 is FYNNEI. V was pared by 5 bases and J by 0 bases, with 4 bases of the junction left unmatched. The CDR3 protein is CASSTRTGANTGELFF. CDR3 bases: TGTGCCAGCAGTACTAGGACAGGGGCGAACACCGGGGAGCTGTTTTTT. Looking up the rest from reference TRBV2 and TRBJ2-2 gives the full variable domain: EPEVTQTPSHQVTQMGQEVILRCVPISNHLYFYWYRQILGQKVEFLVSFYNNEISEKSEIFDDQFSVERPDGSNFTLKIRSTKLEDSAMYFCASSTRTGANTGELFFGEGSRLTVL.

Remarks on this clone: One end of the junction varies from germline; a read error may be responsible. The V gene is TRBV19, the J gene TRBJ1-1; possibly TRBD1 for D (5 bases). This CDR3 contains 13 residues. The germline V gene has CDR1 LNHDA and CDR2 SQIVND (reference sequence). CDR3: CASSIADLTGLLF. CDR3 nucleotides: TGTGCCAGTAGTATAGCCGACCTTACGGGGCTTCTCTTT. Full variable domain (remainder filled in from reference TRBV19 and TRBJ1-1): DGGITQSPKYLFRKEGQNVTLSCEQNLNHDAMYWYRQDPGQGLRLIYYSQIVNDFQKGDIAEGYSVSREKKESFPLTVTSAQKNPTAFYLCASSIADLTGLLFGQGTRLTVV.

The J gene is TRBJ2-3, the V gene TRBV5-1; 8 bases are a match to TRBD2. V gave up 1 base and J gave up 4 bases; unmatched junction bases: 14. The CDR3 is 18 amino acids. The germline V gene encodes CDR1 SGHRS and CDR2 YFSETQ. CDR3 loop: CASSLSPSGREVADTQYF. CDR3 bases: TGCGCCAGCAGCTTGTCCCCTTCTGGGCGGGAGGTAGCAGATACGCAGTATTTT.

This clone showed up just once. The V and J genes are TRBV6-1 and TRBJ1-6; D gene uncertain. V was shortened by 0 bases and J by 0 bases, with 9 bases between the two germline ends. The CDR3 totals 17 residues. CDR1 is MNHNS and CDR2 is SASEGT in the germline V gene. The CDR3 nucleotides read TGTGCCAGCAGTGAAGCGCTTCCAAGCTCCTATAATTCACCCCTCCACTTT. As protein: CASSEALPSSYNSPLHF.

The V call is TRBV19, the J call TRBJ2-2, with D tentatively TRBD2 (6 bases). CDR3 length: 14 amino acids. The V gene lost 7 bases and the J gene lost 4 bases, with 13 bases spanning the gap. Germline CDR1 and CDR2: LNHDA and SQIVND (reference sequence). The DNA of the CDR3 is TGTGCCAGTACCGCGGGACTTCGCACCGGGGAGCTGTTTTTT. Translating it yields CASTAGLRTGELFF.

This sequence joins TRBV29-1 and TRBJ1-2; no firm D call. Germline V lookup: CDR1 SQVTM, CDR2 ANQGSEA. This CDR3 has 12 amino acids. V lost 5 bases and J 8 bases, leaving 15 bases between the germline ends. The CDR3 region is CSVPQSSWGYTF. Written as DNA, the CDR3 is TGCAGCGTTCCCCAGAGCTCCTGGGGCTACACCTTC. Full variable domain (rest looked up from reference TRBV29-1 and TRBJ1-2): SAVISQKPSRDICQRGTSLTIQCQVDSQVTMMFWYRQQPGQSLTLIATANQGSEATYESGFVIDKFPISRPNLTFSTLTVSNMSPEDSSIYLCSVPQSSWGYTFGSGTRLTVV.

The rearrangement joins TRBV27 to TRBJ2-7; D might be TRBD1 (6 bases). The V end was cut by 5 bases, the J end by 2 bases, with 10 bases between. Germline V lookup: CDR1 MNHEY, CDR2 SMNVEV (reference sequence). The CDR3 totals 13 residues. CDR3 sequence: CASSPRQAYEQYF. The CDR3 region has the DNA TGTGCCAGCAGTCCCCGACAGGCCTACGAGCAGTACTTC.

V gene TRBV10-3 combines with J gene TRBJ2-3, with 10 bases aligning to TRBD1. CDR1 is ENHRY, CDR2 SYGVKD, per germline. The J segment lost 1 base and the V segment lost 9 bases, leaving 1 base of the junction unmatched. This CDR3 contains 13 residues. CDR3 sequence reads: CAMGTGGTDTQYF. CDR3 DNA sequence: TGTGCCATGGGGACAGGGGGCACAGATACGCAGTATTTT.

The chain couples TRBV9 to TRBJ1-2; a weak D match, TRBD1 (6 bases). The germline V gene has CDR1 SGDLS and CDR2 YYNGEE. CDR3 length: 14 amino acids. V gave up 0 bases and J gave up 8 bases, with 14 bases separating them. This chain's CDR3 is CASSVDGRGEGYTF. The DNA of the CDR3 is TGTGCCAGCAGCGTAGATGGCAGGGGCGAAGGCTACACCTTC.

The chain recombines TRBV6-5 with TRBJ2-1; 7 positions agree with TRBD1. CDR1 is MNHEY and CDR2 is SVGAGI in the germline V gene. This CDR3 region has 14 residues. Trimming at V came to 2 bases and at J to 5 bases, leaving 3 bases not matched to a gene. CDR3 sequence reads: CASSYGQGDNEQFF. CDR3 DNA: TGTGCCAGCAGTTACGGCCAGGGGGACAATGAGCAGTTCTTC.

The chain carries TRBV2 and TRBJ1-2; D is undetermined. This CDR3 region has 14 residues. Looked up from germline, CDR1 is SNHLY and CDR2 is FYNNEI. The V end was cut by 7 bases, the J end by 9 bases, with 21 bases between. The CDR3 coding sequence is TGTGCCAGCACCGAAGGTACTCTAAGTAGCAGCTACACCTTC. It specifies CASTEGTLSSSYTF.

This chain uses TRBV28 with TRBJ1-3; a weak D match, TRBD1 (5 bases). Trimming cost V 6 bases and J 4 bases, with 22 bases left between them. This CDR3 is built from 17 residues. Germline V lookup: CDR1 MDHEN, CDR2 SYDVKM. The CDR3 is CASRTFLTGTQGNTIYF. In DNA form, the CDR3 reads TGTGCCAGCAGAACTTTCCTAACCGGGACTCAAGGAAACACCATATATTTT.